These T cell receptor beta chains were read from a single sample in a study of cytomegalovirus exposure and HLA in healthy donors. Sequencing was performed with immunoSEQ multiplex PCR; in TCRdb, only in-frame clones are kept and a portion is missing. The table records 75,000 to 100,000 clones, around 77% of them present only once. The sample was PBMCs. The receptor source for this set is a woman aged 55-69 years in good health and CMV-seropositive. The CDR3 runs from the conserved cysteine through the conserved F or W. The order of the fields is J gene, V gene, D gene, clone size, CDR3 DNA, CDR3 protein. A D gene is named only where the DNA matches it firmly. Part of the rows lack a size; the others show once, few, many or a class for expanded clones.

j_call: TRBJ2-1; v_call: TRBV7-9; d_call: .; clone_size: .; cdr3_nt: TGTGCCAGCAGCTTAGTATCCTACAATGAGCAGTTCTTC; cdr3_aa: CASSLVSYNEQFF
j_call: TRBJ1-5; v_call: TRBV30; d_call: .; clone_size: .; cdr3_nt: TGTGCCTGGAGTGTACGGGGAAGGAATCAGCCCCAGCATTTT; cdr3_aa: CAWSVRGRNQPQHF
j_call: TRBJ1-5; v_call: TRBV2; d_call: TRBD1; clone_size: .; cdr3_nt: TGTGCCAGCGGGACCGGGACAGTTAATCAGCCCCAGCATTTT; cdr3_aa: CASGTGTVNQPQHF
j_call: TRBJ1-5; v_call: TRBV7-6; d_call: .; clone_size: .; cdr3_nt: TGTGCCAGCAGCAGGGACTACTATAGCAATCAGCCCCAGCATTTT; cdr3_aa: CASSRDYYSNQPQHF
j_call: TRBJ2-7; v_call: TRBV4-2; d_call: TRBD2; clone_size: .; cdr3_nt: TGTGCCAGCAGTCAAGCCGGGACTAGAACCTACGAGCAGTACTTC; cdr3_aa: CASSQAGTRTYEQYF
j_call: TRBJ2-7; v_call: TRBV5-4; d_call: .; clone_size: .; cdr3_nt: TGTGCCAGCGGCCGGGACTCCTTTCCCTACGAGCAGTACTTC; cdr3_aa: CASGRDSFPYEQYF
j_call: TRBJ2-5; v_call: TRBV9; d_call: TRBD2; clone_size: .; cdr3_nt: TGTGCCAGCAGCGTAGATCGGGGGGGGGAGACCCAGTACTTC; cdr3_aa: CASSVDRGGETQYF
j_call: TRBJ1-1; v_call: TRBV7-2; d_call: TRBD1; clone_size: .; cdr3_nt: TGTGCCAGCAGCTACGGGACAGCGAACACTGAAGCTTTCTTT; cdr3_aa: CASSYGTANTEAFF
j_call: TRBJ2-3; v_call: TRBV29-1; d_call: .; clone_size: .; cdr3_nt: TGCAGCGGTTACAGTACGGCAGATACGCAGTATTTT; cdr3_aa: CSGYSTADTQYF
j_call: TRBJ2-1; v_call: TRBV6-5; d_call: TRBD1; clone_size: few; cdr3_nt: TGTGCCAGCAGTTACTCCGGGACAGGGGTCGAGCAGTTCTTC; cdr3_aa: CASSYSGTGVEQFF
j_call: TRBJ1-1; v_call: TRBV7-9; d_call: .; clone_size: few; cdr3_nt: TGTGCCAGCAGCCCCACAGGGAACACTGAAGCTTTCTTT; cdr3_aa: CASSPTGNTEAFF
j_call: TRBJ2-7; v_call: TRBV28; d_call: .; clone_size: .; cdr3_nt: TGTGCCAGCAGTCTCGGACAGCTAAACGAGCAGTACTTC; cdr3_aa: CASSLGQLNEQYF
j_call: TRBJ2-6; v_call: TRBV27; d_call: .; clone_size: .; cdr3_nt: TGTGCCACCGGGACTGGGGCCAACGTCCTGACTTTC; cdr3_aa: CATGTGANVLTF
j_call: TRBJ1-3; v_call: TRBV18; d_call: .; clone_size: .; cdr3_nt: TGTGCCAGCTCACCAGGGCTTGGAAACACCATATATTTT; cdr3_aa: CASSPGLGNTIYF
j_call: TRBJ2-3; v_call: TRBV15; d_call: .; clone_size: few; cdr3_nt: TGTGCCACCAGCAGGGACATGAATCCTAGCACAGATACGCAGTATTTT; cdr3_aa: CATSRDMNPSTDTQYF
j_call: TRBJ2-1; v_call: TRBV5-1; d_call: TRBD2; clone_size: .; cdr3_nt: TGCGCCAGCAGCTGGCTGGGGACTAGCGGGAGAGGTGAGCAGTTCTTC; cdr3_aa: CASSWLGTSGRGEQFF
j_call: TRBJ2-3; v_call: TRBV7-3; d_call: TRBD2; clone_size: .; cdr3_nt: TGTGCCAGCAGCCCCGGGACTAGCGGGCATACCACAGATACGCAGTATTTT; cdr3_aa: CASSPGTSGHTTDTQYF
j_call: TRBJ2-7; v_call: TRBV11-1; d_call: .; clone_size: .; cdr3_nt: TGTGCCAGCAGCTCGGACAACTCCTACGAGCAGTACTTC; cdr3_aa: CASSSDNSYEQYF
j_call: TRBJ1-5; v_call: TRBV6-1; d_call: TRBD1; clone_size: .; cdr3_nt: TGTGCCAGCAACGGACAGGGGTATCAGCCCCAGCATTTT; cdr3_aa: CASNGQGYQPQHF
j_call: TRBJ1-4; v_call: TRBV9; d_call: .; clone_size: .; cdr3_nt: TGTGCCAGCAGCGTGGACCACCGAGGGGAAAAACTGTTTTTT; cdr3_aa: CASSVDHRGEKLFF
j_call: TRBJ1-1; v_call: TRBV6-5; d_call: TRBD1; clone_size: .; cdr3_nt: TGTGCCAGCAGTGATTACAGGGGGGGCACTGAAGCTTTCTTT; cdr3_aa: CASSDYRGGTEAFF
j_call: TRBJ2-7; v_call: TRBV27; d_call: .; clone_size: once; cdr3_nt: TGTGCCAGCAGTTTATCGGGGCAGACCTCCTACGAGCAGTACTTC; cdr3_aa: CASSLSGQTSYEQYF
j_call: TRBJ2-7; v_call: TRBV29-1; d_call: .; clone_size: once; cdr3_nt: TGCAGCGTTGATCTGGGCTACGAGCAGTACTTC; cdr3_aa: CSVDLGYEQYF
j_call: TRBJ2-1; v_call: TRBV19; d_call: TRBD2; clone_size: once; cdr3_nt: TGTGCCAGTAGTATGAGCGGGAACTCCTACAATGAGCAGTTCTTC; cdr3_aa: CASSMSGNSYNEQFF
j_call: TRBJ2-3; v_call: TRBV5-1; d_call: TRBD2; clone_size: .; cdr3_nt: TGCGCCAGCAGCTCGACTAGCGGCACAGATACGCAGTATTTT; cdr3_aa: CASSSTSGTDTQYF
j_call: TRBJ2-1; v_call: TRBV29-1; d_call: TRBD2; clone_size: .; cdr3_nt: TGCAGCGTTGAAGATCGGGGACTAGCGGTCTCCTACAATGAGCAGTTCTTC; cdr3_aa: CSVEDRGLAVSYNEQFF
j_call: TRBJ2-7; v_call: TRBV18; d_call: TRBD2; clone_size: .; cdr3_nt: TGTGCCAGCTCATCTAGCGGGAGAACCTACGAGCAGTACTTC; cdr3_aa: CASSSSGRTYEQYF
j_call: TRBJ1-4; v_call: TRBV10-3; d_call: .; clone_size: .; cdr3_nt: TGTGCCATCAGTGAGCCGGGACACGAAAAACTGTTTTTT; cdr3_aa: CAISEPGHEKLFF
j_call: TRBJ2-6; v_call: TRBV28; d_call: .; clone_size: .; cdr3_nt: TGTGCCAGCAAAAAAGGGGGAGCTGGGGCCAACGTCCTGACTTTC; cdr3_aa: CASKKGGAGANVLTF
j_call: TRBJ2-7; v_call: TRBV14; d_call: .; clone_size: .; cdr3_nt: TGTGCCAGCAGCCGCGGTTTCTACGAGCAGTACTTC; cdr3_aa: CASSRGFYEQYF
j_call: TRBJ2-5; v_call: TRBV30; d_call: TRBD1; clone_size: few; cdr3_nt: TGTGCCTGGAGTGTCCCCGGGACAGGGAAAACCCAGGCCCAGTACTTC; cdr3_aa: CAWSVPGTGKTQAQYF
j_call: TRBJ2-1; v_call: TRBV9; d_call: .; clone_size: .; cdr3_nt: TGTGCCAGCAGCATAAGGTCCAGCCAGGGCAATGAGCAGTTCTTC; cdr3_aa: CASSIRSSQGNEQFF
j_call: TRBJ1-2; v_call: TRBV5-6; d_call: TRBD1; clone_size: few; cdr3_nt: TGTGCCAGCAGCGCAACAGGGGGCGGTGGCTACACCTTC; cdr3_aa: CASSATGGGGYTF
j_call: TRBJ2-1; v_call: TRBV4-2; d_call: TRBD2; clone_size: .; cdr3_nt: TGTGCCAGCAGCCAAGGACTAGCGGACAGACAAAATACCTACAATGAGCAGTTCTTC; cdr3_aa: CASSQGLADRQNTYNEQFF
j_call: TRBJ1-2; v_call: TRBV2; d_call: .; clone_size: .; cdr3_nt: TGTGCCAGAGGAGGGACCCCTAACTATGGCTACACCTTC; cdr3_aa: CARGGTPNYGYTF
j_call: TRBJ1-2; v_call: TRBV27; d_call: .; clone_size: .; cdr3_nt: TGTGCCAGCAGTTTATCGGCAGGCTATGGCTACACCTTC; cdr3_aa: CASSLSAGYGYTF
j_call: TRBJ1-2; v_call: TRBV28; d_call: TRBD1; clone_size: .; cdr3_nt: TGTGCCAGCAAGGGGGCTAGGTATGGCTACACCTTC; cdr3_aa: CASKGARYGYTF
j_call: TRBJ2-7; v_call: TRBV15; d_call: .; clone_size: .; cdr3_nt: TGTGCCACCAGCAGCCGATATTCTAACGAGCAGTACTTC; cdr3_aa: CATSSRYSNEQYF
j_call: TRBJ1-4; v_call: TRBV30; d_call: .; clone_size: .; cdr3_nt: TGTGCCTGGAGTAATAGCCAGGGGTTCGGACTGTTTTTT; cdr3_aa: CAWSNSQGFGLFF
j_call: TRBJ1-5; v_call: TRBV30; d_call: TRBD1; clone_size: .; cdr3_nt: TGTGCCTGGAGTGTGGGACAGGGTGGGGAGCCCCAGCATTTT; cdr3_aa: CAWSVGQGGEPQHF
j_call: TRBJ2-5; v_call: TRBV4-2; d_call: .; clone_size: .; cdr3_nt: TGTGCCAGCAGCCAAAGGACTCGGGAAGAGACCCAGTACTTC; cdr3_aa: CASSQRTREETQYF
j_call: TRBJ2-2; v_call: TRBV19; d_call: TRBD1; clone_size: .; cdr3_nt: TGTGCCAGTAGTATCCAGGGGGCGAACACCGGGGAGCTGTTTTTT; cdr3_aa: CASSIQGANTGELFF
j_call: TRBJ1-1; v_call: TRBV5-5; d_call: .; clone_size: .; cdr3_nt: TGTGCCAGCAGCTTAGGACAGATGAACACTGAAGCTTTCTTT; cdr3_aa: CASSLGQMNTEAFF
j_call: TRBJ2-7; v_call: TRBV15; d_call: TRBD1; clone_size: .; cdr3_nt: TGTGCCACCAGCAGAGACACCGGGACAGACAGCGAGCAGTACTTC; cdr3_aa: CATSRDTGTDSEQYF
j_call: TRBJ1-1; v_call: TRBV6-1; d_call: .; clone_size: .; cdr3_nt: TGTGCCAGCAGGGGGAGAACTGAAGCTTTCTTT; cdr3_aa: CASRGRTEAFF
j_call: TRBJ1-1; v_call: TRBV9; d_call: TRBD1; clone_size: .; cdr3_nt: TGTGCCAGCAGCGTCGGACAGGCGAACACTGAAGCTTTCTTT; cdr3_aa: CASSVGQANTEAFF
j_call: TRBJ2-1; v_call: TRBV7-2; d_call: TRBD1; clone_size: .; cdr3_nt: TGTGCCAGCAGCTCGGACAGGGCTCGGGTCAATGAGCAGTTCTTC; cdr3_aa: CASSSDRARVNEQFF
j_call: TRBJ2-7; v_call: TRBV15; d_call: .; clone_size: .; cdr3_nt: TGTGCCACCAGCGGTTCGGGGTCTAGCAACGAGCAGTACTTC; cdr3_aa: CATSGSGSSNEQYF
j_call: TRBJ1-5; v_call: TRBV28; d_call: .; clone_size: once; cdr3_nt: TGTGCCAGCAGTTTCGGGAGAATAAATCAGCCCCAGCATTTT; cdr3_aa: CASSFGRINQPQHF
j_call: TRBJ1-2; v_call: TRBV5-1; d_call: .; clone_size: .; cdr3_nt: TGCGCCAGCAGCAGGGACACGTCGGACAACTATGGCTACACCTTC; cdr3_aa: CASSRDTSDNYGYTF
j_call: TRBJ2-1; v_call: TRBV28; d_call: TRBD2; clone_size: once; cdr3_nt: TGTGCCAGCAGTTTCCCAGCGGGACGGCGCGAGCAGTTCTTC; cdr3_aa: CASSFPAGRREQFF
j_call: TRBJ1-5; v_call: TRBV28; d_call: .; clone_size: once; cdr3_nt: TGTGCCAGCAGCAAGGACACTAATCAGCCCCAGCATTTT; cdr3_aa: CASSKDTNQPQHF
j_call: TRBJ1-2; v_call: TRBV27; d_call: .; clone_size: .; cdr3_nt: TGTGCCACCCGGGATGGGGCTAACTATGGCTACACCTTC; cdr3_aa: CATRDGANYGYTF